This T cell receptor (beta chain) derives from a study of T cell responses to AZD1222 COVID-19 vaccine. Findings of the study overall: All repertoire sampling was performed exclusively after the peak T cell response.

The table lists this clone with a count of one. The antigen is unknown. The data were produced by immunoSEQ multiplex PCR, yet TCRdb's version contains in-frame clones alone and is incomplete. The sample contains roughly 100,000 clones, 91% of which appear only once. Germline loops: CDR1 MNHEY, CDR2 SMNVEV (reference sequence). V lost 5 bases and J lost 6; bases outside the gene matches: 7. This CDR3 is built from 13 residues. The chain employs TRBV27 and TRBJ2-7; the match to TRBD1 covers 7 bases. This TCR came from an adult in good health. The sequenced sample was peripheral blood, obtained on day 0 of AZD1222 vaccination. The CDR3 nucleotides are TGTGCCAGCAGTGTATTATCAGGGGGCGAGCAGTACTTC. This encodes CASSVLSGGEQYF.